This entry describes one T cell receptor beta chain. This specimen belongs to a study of blood T cell repertoires in COVID-19. Measured with immunoSEQ multiplex PCR; TCRdb has only the in-frame clones, and not every one. The table lists 300,000 to 400,000 clones, 80% to 90% of them singletons. Seattle patient enrollment occurred during active infection, with longitudinal follow-up thereafter. The CDR3 has 14 residues. Germline loops: CDR1 SGHRS, CDR2 YFSETQ. With 4 bases removed from V and 5 bases from J, the gap between germline ends came to 14 bases. This receptor was obtained from a woman aged 55-75 years with COVID-19, enrolled during active disease. The chain recombines TRBV5-1 with TRBJ2-3; D may be TRBD2 (7 bases). The sample consisted of peripheral blood. The CDR3 loop is CASSVSGGGDTQYF. The DNA for the CDR3 is TGCGCCAGCAGCGTTTCGGGGGGCGGAGATACGCAGTATTTT.